This is a list of T cell receptor beta chains from one sample in a study of blood T cell repertoires in COVID-19. Using immunoSEQ multiplex PCR, the repertoire was profiled, and TCRdb retains in-frame clones only, with some absent. The sample holds about 78,000 clones, around 86% seen once. Sequenced material: peripheral blood. All receptors derive from a man aged 45-65 years with active or convalescent COVID-19. Both conserved end residues are part of each CDR3. Fields, in order: D gene, clone size, J gene, V gene, CDR3 length, CDR3 protein, CDR3 DNA. The D gene is left open where the match is weak. Not every row has a clone size; where given, it reads once, few, many or a size class.

>NA|NA|TRBJ2-1|TRBV28|14
CASSRQAILNEQFF
TGTGCCAGCAGTCGGCAGGCTATCCTTAATGAGCAGTTCTTC
>TRBD1|NA|TRBJ2-1|TRBV30|15
CAWSVGDRGLGEQFF
TGTGCCTGGAGTGTAGGGGACAGGGGGCTGGGGGAGCAGTTCTTC
>NA|NA|TRBJ2-2|TRBV27|15
CASSSRGSSGGELFF
TGTGCCAGCAGTTCCCGGGGTAGTAGCGGCGGGGAGCTGTTTTTT
>TRBD2|NA|TRBJ2-7|TRBV3-1/TRBV3-2|14
CASSQGLAGHEQYF
TGTGCCAGCAGCCAGGGACTAGCGGGCCACGAGCAGTACTTC
>NA|NA|TRBJ1-2|TRBV20-1|11
CSAPGNNGYTF
TGCAGTGCGCCCGGGAACAATGGCTACACCTTC
>TRBD1|NA|TRBJ1-2|TRBV3-1/TRBV3-2|15
CASSQEQDRYYGYTF
TGTGCCAGCAGCCAAGAACAGGACAGGTACTATGGCTACACCTTC
>TRBD1|NA|TRBJ1-2|TRBV7-9|14
CASTGQPTNYGYTF
TGTGCCAGCACGGGACAGCCAACTAACTATGGCTACACCTTC
>NA|NA|TRBJ2-1|TRBV7-2|14
CASSLERRYNEQFF
TGTGCCAGCAGCTTAGAACGCCGGTACAATGAGCAGTTCTTC
>NA|NA|TRBJ2-7|TRBV5-1|14
CASSLVQGSHEQYF
TGCGCCAGCAGCTTGGTACAGGGCAGCCACGAGCAGTACTTC
>TRBD1|NA|TRBJ2-2|TRBV6-1|15
CASSEVAGGTGELFF
TGTGCCAGCAGTGAAGTGGCAGGGGGAACCGGGGAGCTGTTTTTT
>TRBD2|NA|TRBJ2-3|TRBV28|16
CASSSVAGKSTDTQYF
TGTGCCAGCAGTTCTGTAGCGGGAAAAAGCACAGATACGCAGTATTTT
>TRBD2|NA|TRBJ2-1|TRBV29-1|16
CSVGPSGGATVGEQFF
TGCAGCGTTGGCCCTAGCGGGGGGGCCACAGTCGGTGAGCAGTTCTTC
>NA|once|TRBJ1-2|TRBV27|14
CASRTVKGDYGYTF
TGTGCCAGCAGAACTGTCAAAGGGGACTATGGCTACACCTTC
>TRBD1|NA|TRBJ2-7|TRBV6-2/TRBV6-3|14
CASSPPTGGYEQYF
TGTGCCAGCAGTCCGCCGACAGGGGGCTACGAGCAGTACTTC
>TRBD2|NA|TRBJ2-3|TRBV15|13
CATSLGGDWTQYF
TGTGCCACCAGTCTCGGGGGGGATTGGACGCAGTATTTT
>TRBD1|NA|TRBJ2-2|TRBV7-8|17
CASSPIGQGALTGELFF
TGTGCCAGCAGCCCGATCGGACAGGGGGCTCTCACCGGGGAGCTGTTTTTT
>NA|once|TRBJ1-1|TRBV19|14
CASSTAAANTEAFF
TGTGCCAGTAGTACCGCGGCGGCTAACACTGAAGCTTTCTTT
>NA|once|TRBJ2-2|TRBV12-3/TRBV12-4|13
CASTPLSTGELFF
TGTGCCAGCACCCCGCTAAGCACCGGGGAGCTGTTTTTT
>TRBD1|NA|TRBJ2-7|TRBV7-2|15
CASTPTGGGSYEQYF
TGTGCCAGCACCCCGACAGGGGGCGGTTCCTACGAGCAGTACTTC
>TRBD1|once|TRBJ2-5|TRBV18|14
CASSGQNFQETQYF
TGTGCCAGCTCGGGACAGAATTTCCAAGAGACCCAGTACTTC
>NA|NA|TRBJ2-7|TRBV21-1|14
CASSKGKGGYEQYF
TGTGCCAGCAGCAAAGGCAAAGGGGGCTACGAGCAGTACTTC
>NA|NA|TRBJ1-2|TRBV6-5|14
CASSPGVANYGYTF
TGTGCCAGCAGCCCGGGGGTGGCTAACTATGGCTACACCTTC
>NA|NA|TRBJ1-2|TRBV4-3|15
CASSQAYGTLAGYTF
TGCGCCAGCAGCCAAGCTTACGGGACATTGGCTGGCTACACCTTC
>TRBD1|NA|TRBJ2-2|TRBV29-1|13
CSARDSLRGELFF
TGCAGCGCTAGGGACAGCTTACGTGGGGAGCTGTTTTTT
>NA|NA|TRBJ1-6|TRBV7-9|12
CASSFPDSPLHF
TGTGCCAGCAGCTTCCCGGATTCACCCCTCCACTTT
>NA|NA|TRBJ2-3|TRBV7-9|14
CASSLVVGTDTQYF
TGTGCCAGCAGCTTAGTAGTGGGCACAGATACGCAGTATTTT
>TRBD1|NA|TRBJ2-5|TRBV5-1|15
CASSRSTGQQETQYF
TGCGCCAGCAGCAGGTCGACAGGGCAACAAGAGACCCAGTACTTC
>NA|NA|TRBJ2-3|TRBV9|17
CASSVATWASSTDTQYF
TGTGCCAGCAGCGTAGCTACATGGGCATCTAGCACAGATACGCAGTATTTT
>NA|NA|TRBJ2-3|TRBV5-4|15
CASSLAVQLTDTQYF
TGTGCCAGCAGCTTGGCCGTGCAACTCACAGATACGCAGTATTTT
>TRBD2|NA|TRBJ2-2|TRBV19|15
CASSPGLASTGELFF
TGTGCCAGTAGTCCGGGACTAGCGAGCACCGGGGAGCTGTTTTTT
>NA|once|TRBJ1-2|TRBV15|12
CATSRAGMGYTF
TGTGCCACCAGCAGAGCGGGGATGGGCTACACCTTC
>NA|NA|TRBJ1-6|TRBV19|14
CASSPYRDNSPLHF
TGTGCCAGTAGTCCCTACAGGGATAATTCACCCCTCCACTTT
>NA|NA|TRBJ1-2|TRBV7-2|14
CASSSEGGRGGYTF
TGTGCCAGCAGCTCGGAAGGTGGGAGGGGAGGCTACACCTTC
>TRBD2|NA|TRBJ2-1|TRBV6-5|15
CASSPGLAGVTEQFF
TGTGCCAGCAGTCCAGGACTAGCGGGGGTTACTGAGCAGTTCTTC
>TRBD2|NA|TRBJ2-3|TRBV3-1/TRBV3-2|16
CASSQDRLAGTDTQYF
TGTGCCAGCAGCCAAGATAGGCTAGCGGGCACAGATACGCAGTATTTT
>NA|NA|TRBJ1-1|TRBV18|15
CASSLRHNMNTEAFF
TGTGCCAGCTCACTCAGACATAACATGAACACTGAAGCTTTCTTT
>TRBD1|NA|TRBJ2-1|TRBV19|16
CASSTWTGSSYNEQFF
TGTGCCAGTAGTACCTGGACAGGCAGCTCCTACAATGAGCAGTTCTTC
>TRBD1|NA|TRBJ1-4|TRBV7-2|15
CASSPLQGVSEKLFF
TGTGCCAGCAGCCCATTACAGGGGGTTTCAGAAAAACTGTTTTTT
>NA|NA|TRBJ2-5|TRBV15|16
CATSRLSDEPEGTQYF
TGTGCCACCAGCAGACTCTCGGATGAGCCCGAGGGGACCCAGTACTTC
>TRBD1|NA|TRBJ2-7|TRBV19|16
CASSIDGTVPAYEQYF
TGTGCCAGTAGTATAGATGGGACAGTCCCTGCCTACGAGCAGTACTTC
>TRBD1|NA|TRBJ1-6|TRBV28|12
CASTQGGSPLHF
TGTGCCAGCACCCAGGGGGGTTCACCCCTCCACTTT
>NA|NA|TRBJ1-6|TRBV5-4|16
CASSLTQGTVNSPLHF
TGTGCCAGCAGCTTGACCCAGGGCACCGTGAATTCACCCCTCCACTTT
>NA|NA|TRBJ1-4|TRBV19|15
CASSTTGGPNEKLFF
TGTGCCAGTAGTACTACAGGCGGCCCCAATGAAAAACTGTTTTTT
>NA|NA|TRBJ2-5|TRBV12-3/TRBV12-4|12
CASRGEVETQYF
TGTGCCAGCAGGGGGGAGGTGGAGACCCAGTACTTC
>TRBD1|NA|TRBJ2-7|TRBV18|13
CASSEGTAYEQYF
TGTGCCAGCTCAGAAGGGACAGCCTACGAGCAGTACTTC
>TRBD2|NA|TRBJ2-1|TRBV3-1/TRBV3-2|15
CASSQAAGGGNEQFF
TGTGCCAGCAGCCAAGCAGCGGGGGGTGGCAATGAGCAGTTCTTC
>TRBD1|NA|TRBJ1-1|TRBV7-4|16
CASSLEDRVENTEAFF
TGTGCCAGCAGCTTAGAGGACAGGGTCGAGAACACTGAAGCTTTCTTT
>TRBD2|NA|TRBJ2-5|TRBV5-4|16
CASSLGLAGVQETQYF
TGTGCCAGCAGCTTGGGACTAGCGGGGGTTCAAGAGACCCAGTACTTC
>TRBD1|NA|TRBJ2-7|TRBV9|16
CASSVTPGGAINEQYF
TGTGCCAGCAGCGTCACCCCAGGGGGCGCGATCAACGAGCAGTACTTC